This T cell receptor beta chain was identified during a study of cytomegalovirus exposure and HLA in healthy donors. The PCR used 60 Vbeta and 13 Jbeta primers. As processed by the authors: Tens of millions of unique TCR beta chains, 8.5 million to 14 million shared, were counted in a later analysis. Some clones are missing from TCRdb's copy, which holds only in-frame ones; the method was immunoSEQ multiplex PCR. D and trimming come from the DNA, and the V and J calls and clone size come from that table. Of around 130,000 clones listed, around 85% were seen once; the top ten hold about 6.7%. Per germline, CDR1 MNHNS and CDR2 SASEGT. The CDR3 covers 13 residues. Between the trimmed V and J ends, which lost 6 bases and 6 bases, there was a span of 14 bases.

The TCR originated in a woman aged 25 to 39 in good health and CMV-seropositive. The chain has TRBV6-1 and TRBJ1-2, with D possibly being TRBD1 (5 bases). Material for sequencing was PBMCs. CDR3 DNA: TGTGCCAGCAGACGGGACTTCGTCGATGGCTACACCTTC. It codes for CASRRDFVDGYTF.